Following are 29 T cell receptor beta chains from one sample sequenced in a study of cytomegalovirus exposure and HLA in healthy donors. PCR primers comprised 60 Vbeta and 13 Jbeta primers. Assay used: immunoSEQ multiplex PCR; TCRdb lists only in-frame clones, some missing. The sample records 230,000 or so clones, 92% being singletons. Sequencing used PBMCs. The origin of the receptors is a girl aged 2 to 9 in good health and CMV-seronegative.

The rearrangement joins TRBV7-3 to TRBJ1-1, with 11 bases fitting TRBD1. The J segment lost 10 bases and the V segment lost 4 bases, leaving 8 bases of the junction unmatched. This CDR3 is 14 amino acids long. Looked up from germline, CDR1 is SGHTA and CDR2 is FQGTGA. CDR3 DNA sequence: TGTGCCAGCAGCTCCGGGACAGGGGGGGCCGTAGCTTTCTTT. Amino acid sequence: CASSSGTGGAVAFF.

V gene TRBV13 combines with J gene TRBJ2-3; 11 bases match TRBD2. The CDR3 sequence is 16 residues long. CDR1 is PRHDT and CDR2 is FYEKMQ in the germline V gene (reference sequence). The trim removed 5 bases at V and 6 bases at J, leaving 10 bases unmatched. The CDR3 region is CASSTLTSGGGDTQYF. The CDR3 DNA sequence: TGTGCCAGCAGCACCCTAACTAGCGGGGGCGGGGATACGCAGTATTTT.

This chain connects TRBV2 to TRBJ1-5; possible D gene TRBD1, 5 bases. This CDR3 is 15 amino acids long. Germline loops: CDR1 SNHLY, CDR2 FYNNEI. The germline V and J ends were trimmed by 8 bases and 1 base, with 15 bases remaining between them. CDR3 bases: TGTGCCAGCTCTGCGGGGCCGATCAGCAATCAGCCCCAGCATTTT. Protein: CASSAGPISNQPQHF. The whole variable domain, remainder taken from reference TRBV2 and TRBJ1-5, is EPEVTQTPSHQVTQMGQEVILRCVPISNHLYFYWYRQILGQKVEFLVSFYNNEISEKSEIFDDQFSVERPDGSNFTLKIRSTKLEDSAMYFCASSAGPISNQPQHFGDGTRLSIL.

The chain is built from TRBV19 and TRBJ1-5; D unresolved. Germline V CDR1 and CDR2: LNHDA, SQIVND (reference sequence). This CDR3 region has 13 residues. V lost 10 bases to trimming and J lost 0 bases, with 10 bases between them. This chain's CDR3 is CATPLDSNQPQHF. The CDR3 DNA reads TGTGCCACCCCCCTAGATAGCAATCAGCCCCAGCATTTT.

The CDR3 loop reads CASRPFPGGLETQYF. The CDR3 nucleotides read TGTGCCAGCAGACCTTTTCCGGGGGGGCTAGAGACCCAGTACTTC. The chain is built from TRBV6-5 and TRBJ2-5, with 8 bases aligning to TRBD2. From germline, CDR1 is MNHEY and CDR2 SVGAGI. The junction had 10 bases not matched to a gene; V was cut back by 6 bases and J by 4 bases. The CDR3 contains 15 residues.

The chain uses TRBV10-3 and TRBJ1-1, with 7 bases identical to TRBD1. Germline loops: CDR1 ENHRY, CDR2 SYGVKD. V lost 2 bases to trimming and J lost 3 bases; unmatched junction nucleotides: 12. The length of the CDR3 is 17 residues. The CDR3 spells CAISETRTGGGDTEAFF. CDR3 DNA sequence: TGTGCCATCAGTGAGACGAGGACAGGTGGAGGGGACACTGAAGCTTTCTTT.

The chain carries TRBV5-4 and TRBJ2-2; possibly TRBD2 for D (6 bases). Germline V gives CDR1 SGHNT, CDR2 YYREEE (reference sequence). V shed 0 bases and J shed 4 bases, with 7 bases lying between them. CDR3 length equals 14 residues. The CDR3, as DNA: TGTGCCAGCAGCTTGGGACTAGTCACCGGGGAGCTGTTTTTT. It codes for CASSLGLVTGELFF.

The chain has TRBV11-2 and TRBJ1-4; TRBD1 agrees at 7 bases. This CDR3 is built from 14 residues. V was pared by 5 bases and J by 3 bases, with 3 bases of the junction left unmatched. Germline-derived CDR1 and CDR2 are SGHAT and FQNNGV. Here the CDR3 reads CASSRTGPNEKLFF. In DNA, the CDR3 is TGTGCCAGCAGCCGGACAGGCCCTAATGAAAAACTGTTTTTT.

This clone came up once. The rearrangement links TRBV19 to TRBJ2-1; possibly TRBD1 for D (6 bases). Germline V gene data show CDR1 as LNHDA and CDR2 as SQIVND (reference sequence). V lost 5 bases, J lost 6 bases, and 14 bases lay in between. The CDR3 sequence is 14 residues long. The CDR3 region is CASSLQGRGNEQFF. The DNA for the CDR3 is TGTGCCAGTAGTCTACAGGGTAGGGGCAATGAGCAGTTCTTC.

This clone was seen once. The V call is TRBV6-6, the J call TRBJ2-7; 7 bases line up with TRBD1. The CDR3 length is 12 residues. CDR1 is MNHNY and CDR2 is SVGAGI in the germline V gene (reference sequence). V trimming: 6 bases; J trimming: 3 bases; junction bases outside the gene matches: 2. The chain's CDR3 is CASSYRGYEQYF. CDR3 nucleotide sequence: TGTGCCAGCAGCTACAGGGGCTACGAGCAGTACTTC.

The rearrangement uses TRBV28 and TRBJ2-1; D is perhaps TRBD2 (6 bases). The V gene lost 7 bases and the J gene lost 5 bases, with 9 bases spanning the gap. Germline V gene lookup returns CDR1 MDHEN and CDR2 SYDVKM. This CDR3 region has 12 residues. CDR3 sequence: CASNGRNNEQFF. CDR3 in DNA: TGTGCCAGCAACGGGAGAAACAATGAGCAGTTCTTC.

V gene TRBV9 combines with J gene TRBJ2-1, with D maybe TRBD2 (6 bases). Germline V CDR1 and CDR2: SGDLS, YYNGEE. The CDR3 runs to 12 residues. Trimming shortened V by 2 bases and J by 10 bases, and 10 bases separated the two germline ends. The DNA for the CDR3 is TGTGCCAGCAGCGTCCGGGAGTACGAGCAGTTCTTC. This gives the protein CASSVREYEQFF.

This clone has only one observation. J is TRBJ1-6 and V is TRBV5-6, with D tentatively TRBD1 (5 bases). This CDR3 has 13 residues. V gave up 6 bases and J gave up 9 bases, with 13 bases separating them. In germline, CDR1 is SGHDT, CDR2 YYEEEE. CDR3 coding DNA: TGTGCCAGCACCCTGGGAGGGGTTTCACCCCTCCACTTT. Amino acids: CASTLGGVSPLHF. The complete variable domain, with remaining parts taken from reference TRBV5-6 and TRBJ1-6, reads DAGVTQSPTHLIKTRGQQVTLRCSPKSGHDTVSWYQQALGQGPQFIFQYYEEEERQRGNFPDRFSGHQFPNYSSELNVNALLLGDSALYLCASTLGGVSPLHFGNGTRLTVT.

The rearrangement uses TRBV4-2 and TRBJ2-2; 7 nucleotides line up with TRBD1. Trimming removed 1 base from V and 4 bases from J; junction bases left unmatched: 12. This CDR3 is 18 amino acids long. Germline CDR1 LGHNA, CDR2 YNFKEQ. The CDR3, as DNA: TGTGCCAGCAGCCAAGTGGGTAAGGGGGACAGAGTCACCGGGGAGCTGTTTTTT. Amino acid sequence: CASSQVGKGDRVTGELFF.

The CDR3 loop reads CASSQLGGTGGYTF. For the CDR3, the DNA is TGTGCCAGCAGTCAACTGGGGGGGACTGGGGGCTACACCTTC. The rearrangement links TRBV25-1 to TRBJ1-2; possible D gene TRBD1, 5 bases. From germline, CDR1 is MGHDK and CDR2 SYGVNS. This CDR3 region has 14 residues. The germline V and J ends were trimmed by 5 bases and 8 bases, with 18 bases remaining between them.

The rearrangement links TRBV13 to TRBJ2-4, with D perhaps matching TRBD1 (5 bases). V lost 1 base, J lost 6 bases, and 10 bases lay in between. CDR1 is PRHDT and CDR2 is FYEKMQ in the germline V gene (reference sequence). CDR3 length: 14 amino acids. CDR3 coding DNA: TGTGCCAGCAGCTTAGTAGGGGCCTCAAACATTCAGTACTTC. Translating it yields CASSLVGASNIQYF. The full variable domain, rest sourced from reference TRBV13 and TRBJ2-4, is AAGVIQSPRHLIKEKRETATLKCYPIPRHDTVYWYQQGPGQDPQFLISFYEKMQSDKGSIPDRFSAQQFSDYHSELNMSSLELGDSALYFCASSLVGASNIQYFGAGTRLSVL.

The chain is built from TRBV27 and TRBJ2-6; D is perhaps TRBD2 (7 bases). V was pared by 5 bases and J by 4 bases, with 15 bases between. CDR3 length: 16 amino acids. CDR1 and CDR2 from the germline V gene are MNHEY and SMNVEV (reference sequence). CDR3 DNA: TGTGCCAGCAGTAAGGGGGGGGCGCCAGGGGCCAACGTCCTGACTTTC. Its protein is CASSKGGAPGANVLTF.

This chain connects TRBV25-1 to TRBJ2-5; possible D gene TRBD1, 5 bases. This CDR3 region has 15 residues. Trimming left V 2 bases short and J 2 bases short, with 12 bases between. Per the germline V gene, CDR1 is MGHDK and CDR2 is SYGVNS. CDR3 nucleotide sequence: TGTGCCAGCAGTGAAGTCAAGGGGATTCAAGAGACCCAGTACTTC. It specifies CASSEVKGIQETQYF.

For the CDR3, the DNA is TGTGCCACCAGCAGAGCCCCAGCGGGCAGGGGACTAAACAATGAGCAGTTCTTC. Protein: CATSRAPAGRGLNNEQFF. The chain uses TRBV15 and TRBJ2-1, with D possibly being TRBD2 (7 bases). The V end was cut by 1 base, the J end by 5 bases, with 21 bases between. The CDR3 covers 18 residues. Germline CDR1 is LNHNV and CDR2 is YYDKDF (reference sequence).

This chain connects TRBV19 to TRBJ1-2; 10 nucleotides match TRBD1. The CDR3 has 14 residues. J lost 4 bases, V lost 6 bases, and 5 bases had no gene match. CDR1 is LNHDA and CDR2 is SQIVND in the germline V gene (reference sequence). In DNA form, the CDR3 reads TGTGCCAGTAGGACAGGGGGCGTGAGCTATGGCTACACCTTC. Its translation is CASRTGGVSYGYTF.

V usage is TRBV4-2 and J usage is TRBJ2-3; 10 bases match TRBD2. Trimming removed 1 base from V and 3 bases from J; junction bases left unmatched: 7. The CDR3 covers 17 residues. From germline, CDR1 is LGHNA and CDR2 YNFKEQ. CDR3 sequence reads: CASSQAPSGSGTDTQYF. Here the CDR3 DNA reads TGTGCCAGCAGCCAAGCTCCTAGCGGGAGTGGGACAGATACGCAGTATTTT.

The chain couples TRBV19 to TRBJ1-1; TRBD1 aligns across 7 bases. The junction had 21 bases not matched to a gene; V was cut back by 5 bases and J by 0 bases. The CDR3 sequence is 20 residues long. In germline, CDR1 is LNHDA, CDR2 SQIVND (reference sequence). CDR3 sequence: CASSPKTGVPFLSMNTEAFF. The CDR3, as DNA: TGTGCCAGTAGTCCTAAAACAGGGGTCCCCTTCCTTTCTATGAACACTGAAGCTTTCTTT. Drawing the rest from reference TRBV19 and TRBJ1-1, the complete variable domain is DGGITQSPKYLFRKEGQNVTLSCEQNLNHDAMYWYRQDPGQGLRLIYYSQIVNDFQKGDIAEGYSVSREKKESFPLTVTSAQKNPTAFYLCASSPKTGVPFLSMNTEAFFGQGTRLTVV.

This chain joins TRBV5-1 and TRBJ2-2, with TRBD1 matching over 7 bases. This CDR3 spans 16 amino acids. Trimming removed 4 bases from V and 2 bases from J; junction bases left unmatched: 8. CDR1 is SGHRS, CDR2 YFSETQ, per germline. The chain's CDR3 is CASSVRTGVNTGELFF. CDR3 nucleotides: TGCGCCAGCAGCGTAAGGACAGGAGTAAACACCGGGGAGCTGTTTTTT.

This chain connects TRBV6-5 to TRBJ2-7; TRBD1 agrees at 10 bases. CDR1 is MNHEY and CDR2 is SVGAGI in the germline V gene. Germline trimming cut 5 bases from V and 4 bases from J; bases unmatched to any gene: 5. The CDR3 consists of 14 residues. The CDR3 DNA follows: TGTGCCAGCAGTCTAGGGACAGGGGCTTACGAGCAGTACTTC. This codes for CASSLGTGAYEQYF.

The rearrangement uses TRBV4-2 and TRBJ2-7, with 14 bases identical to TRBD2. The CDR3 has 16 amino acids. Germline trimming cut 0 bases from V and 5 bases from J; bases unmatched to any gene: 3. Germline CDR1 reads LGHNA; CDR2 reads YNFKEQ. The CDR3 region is CASSQDGLAGGHEQYF. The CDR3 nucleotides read TGTGCCAGCAGCCAAGACGGACTAGCGGGGGGCCACGAGCAGTACTTC.

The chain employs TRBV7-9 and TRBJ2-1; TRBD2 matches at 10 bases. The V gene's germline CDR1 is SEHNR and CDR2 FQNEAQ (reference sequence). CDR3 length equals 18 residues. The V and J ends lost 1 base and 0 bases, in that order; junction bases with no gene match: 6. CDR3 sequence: CASSLGGLAGDSYNEQFF. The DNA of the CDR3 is TGTGCCAGCAGCTTAGGTGGGCTAGCGGGAGACTCCTACAATGAGCAGTTCTTC.

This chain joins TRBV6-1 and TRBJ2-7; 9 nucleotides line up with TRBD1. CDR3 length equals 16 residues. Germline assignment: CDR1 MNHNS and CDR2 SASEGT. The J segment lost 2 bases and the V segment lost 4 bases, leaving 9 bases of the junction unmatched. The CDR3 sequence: CASSANWGQGAYEQYF. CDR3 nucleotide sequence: TGTGCCAGCAGTGCGAACTGGGGACAGGGCGCCTACGAGCAGTACTTC.

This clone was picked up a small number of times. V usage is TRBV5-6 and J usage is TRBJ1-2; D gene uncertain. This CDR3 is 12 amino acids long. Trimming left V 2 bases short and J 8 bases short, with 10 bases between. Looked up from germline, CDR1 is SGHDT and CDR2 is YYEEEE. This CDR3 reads CASSFFHWGYTF. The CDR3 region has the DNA TGTGCCAGCAGCTTTTTCCACTGGGGCTACACCTTC.

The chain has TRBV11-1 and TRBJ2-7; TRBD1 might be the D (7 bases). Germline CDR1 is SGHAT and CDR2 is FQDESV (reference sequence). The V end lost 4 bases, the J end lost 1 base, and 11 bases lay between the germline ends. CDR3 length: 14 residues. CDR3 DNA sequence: TGTGCCAGCAGCTGGGCAGGGGGGTCCTACGAGCAGTACTTC. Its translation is CASSWAGGSYEQYF. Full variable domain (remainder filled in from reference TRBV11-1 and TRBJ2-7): EAEVAQSPRYKITEKSQAVAFWCDPISGHATLYWYRQILGQGPELLVQFQDESVVDDSQLPKDRFSAERLKGVDSTLKIQPAELGDSAMYLCASSWAGGSYEQYFGPGTRLTVT.